This TCR beta chain was captured by sequencing in a study of cytomegalovirus exposure and HLA in healthy donors. Measured with immunoSEQ multiplex PCR; TCRdb has only the in-frame clones, and not every one. The sample has 200,000 to 250,000 clones, around 80% seen once; the top ten hold more than 13%. The CDR3 spans 17 residues. Trimming left V 5 bases short and J 4 bases short, with 18 bases between. Germline lookup yields CDR1 MNHEY and CDR2 SMNVEV (reference sequence). V and J are TRBV27 and TRBJ2-6, with D perhaps TRBD2 (6 bases). The specimen sequenced was PBMCs. This receptor was identified in a woman in her 30s in good health and CMV-seropositive. The CDR3 nucleotides are TGTGCCAGCAGTAGCAGAGGAGGGGTCGCGGGGGCCAACGTCCTGACTTTC. Its translation is CASSSRGGVAGANVLTF.